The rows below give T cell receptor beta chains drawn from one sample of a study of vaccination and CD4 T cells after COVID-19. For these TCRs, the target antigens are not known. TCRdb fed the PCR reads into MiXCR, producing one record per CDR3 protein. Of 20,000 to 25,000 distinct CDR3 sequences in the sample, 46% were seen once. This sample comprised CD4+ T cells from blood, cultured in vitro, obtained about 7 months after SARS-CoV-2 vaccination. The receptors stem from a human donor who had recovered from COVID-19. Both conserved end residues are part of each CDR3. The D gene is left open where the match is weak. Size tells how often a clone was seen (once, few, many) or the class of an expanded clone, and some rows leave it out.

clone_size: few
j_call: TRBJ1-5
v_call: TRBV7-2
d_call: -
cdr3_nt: TGTGCCAGCAGCTTATTGTCCAATCAGCCCCAGCATTTT
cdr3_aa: CASSLLSNQPQHF

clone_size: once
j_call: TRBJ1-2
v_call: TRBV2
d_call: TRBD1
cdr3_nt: TGTGCCACCAAAGGGAACAGGGGAGTGGGCGGCTACACCTTC
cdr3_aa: CATKGNRGVGGYTF

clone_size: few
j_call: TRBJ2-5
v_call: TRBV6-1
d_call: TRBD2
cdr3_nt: TGTGCCAGCAGAGTGGCGGGAGGAGAGACCCAGTACTTC
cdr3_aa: CASRVAGGETQYF

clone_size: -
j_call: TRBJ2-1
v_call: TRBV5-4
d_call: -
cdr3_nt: TGTGCCAGCAGCTTGGACGCTGGGGGTTACAATGAGCAGTTCTTC
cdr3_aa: CASSLDAGGYNEQFF

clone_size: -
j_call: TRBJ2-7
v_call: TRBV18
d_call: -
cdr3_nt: TGTGCCAGCTCACCAAGATCTAGCTCCTACGAGCAGTACTTC
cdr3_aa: CASSPRSSSYEQYF

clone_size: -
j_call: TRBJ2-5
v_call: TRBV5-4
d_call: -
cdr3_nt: TGTGCCGGCAGCCCGGTGATGGGGGGCACCGACAGGGAGACCCAGTACTTC
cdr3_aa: CAGSPVMGGTDRETQYF

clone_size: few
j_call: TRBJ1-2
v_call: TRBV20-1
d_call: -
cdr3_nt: TGCAGTGCTAGAGATCACGGGACATTGAAGGGCTACACCTTC
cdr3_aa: CSARDHGTLKGYTF

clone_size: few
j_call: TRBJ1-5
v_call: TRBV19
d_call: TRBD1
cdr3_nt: TGTGCCAGCACCCCTCGACAGGGAACCAATCAGCCCCAGCATTTT
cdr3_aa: CASTPRQGTNQPQHF

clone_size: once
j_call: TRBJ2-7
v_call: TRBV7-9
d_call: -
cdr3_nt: TGTGCCAGCAGCTTGGCGCAGGGAGACTCCTACGAGCAGTACTTC
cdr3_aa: CASSLAQGDSYEQYF

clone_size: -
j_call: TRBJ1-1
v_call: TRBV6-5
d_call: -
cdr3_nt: TGTGCCAGCAGTTCAGTAGTGAACACTGAAGCTTTCTTT
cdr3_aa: CASSSVVNTEAFF

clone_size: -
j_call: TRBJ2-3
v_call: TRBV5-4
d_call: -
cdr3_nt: TGTGCCAGCAGGCCCGGGGGGCAGAGCACAGATACGCAGTATTTT
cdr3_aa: CASRPGGQSTDTQYF

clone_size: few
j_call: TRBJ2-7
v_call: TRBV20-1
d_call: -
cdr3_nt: TGCAGTGCTAGAGTAAGCCCCGGGGAGCAGTACTTC
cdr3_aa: CSARVSPGEQYF

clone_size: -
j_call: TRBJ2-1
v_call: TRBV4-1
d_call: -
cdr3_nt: TGCGCCAGCAGCCAAGATTATTACAATGAGCAGTTCTTC
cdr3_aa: CASSQDYYNEQFF

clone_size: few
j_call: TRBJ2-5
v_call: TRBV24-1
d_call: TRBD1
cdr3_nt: TGTGCCACCAGTGATGTGACAGGGTACCAAGAGACCCAGTACTTC
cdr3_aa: CATSDVTGYQETQYF

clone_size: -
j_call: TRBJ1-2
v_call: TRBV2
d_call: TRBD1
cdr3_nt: TGTGCCAGCAGGGGGGGACAGGCCGCTAACTATGGCTACACCTTC
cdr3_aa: CASRGGQAANYGYTF

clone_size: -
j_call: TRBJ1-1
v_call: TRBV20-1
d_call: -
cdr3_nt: TGCAGTGCTAGAACCCCTAGCGGGGCGCGCACTGAAGCTTTCTTT
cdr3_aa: CSARTPSGARTEAFF

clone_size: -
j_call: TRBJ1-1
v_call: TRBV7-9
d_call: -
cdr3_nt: TGTGCCAGCAGCTTACGTTGGGGAGCTAGGAACACTGAAGCTTTCTTT
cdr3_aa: CASSLRWGARNTEAFF

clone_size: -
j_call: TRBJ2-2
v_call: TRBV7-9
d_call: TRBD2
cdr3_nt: TGTGCCAGCAGCTTTTGGGGCGGGGGAACCGGGGAGCTGTTTTTT
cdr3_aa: CASSFWGGGTGELFF

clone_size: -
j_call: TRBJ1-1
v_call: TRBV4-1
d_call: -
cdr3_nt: TGCGCCAGCGCTACCCAGTTGAACACTGAAGCTTTCTTT
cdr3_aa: CASATQLNTEAFF

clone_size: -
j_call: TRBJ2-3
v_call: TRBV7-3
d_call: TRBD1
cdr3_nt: TGTGCCAGCAGCTGGGACAGGGAAGATACGCAGTATTTT
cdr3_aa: CASSWDREDTQYF

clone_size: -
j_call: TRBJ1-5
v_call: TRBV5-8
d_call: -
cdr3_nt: TGTGCCAGCAGCCTGGGGGCAGGGTCCGGTCAGCCCCAGCATTTT
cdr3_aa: CASSLGAGSGQPQHF

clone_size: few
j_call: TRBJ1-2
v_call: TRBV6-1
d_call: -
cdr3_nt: TGTGCCAGCAGTGCGACAGTGTATGGCTACACCTTC
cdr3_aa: CASSATVYGYTF

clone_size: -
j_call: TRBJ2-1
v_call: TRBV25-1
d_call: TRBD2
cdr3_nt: TGTGCCAGCAGTGGACCGGGACTAAACAATGAGCAGTTCTTC
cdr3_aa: CASSGPGLNNEQFF

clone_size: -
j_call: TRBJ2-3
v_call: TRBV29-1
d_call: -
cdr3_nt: TGCAGCGTTGATCGGCTAGCGAGCACAGATACGCAGTATTTT
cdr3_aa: CSVDRLASTDTQYF

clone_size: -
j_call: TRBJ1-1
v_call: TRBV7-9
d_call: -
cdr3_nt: TGTGCCAGCAGCTTCGATATGAACACTGAAGCTTTCTTT
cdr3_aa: CASSFDMNTEAFF

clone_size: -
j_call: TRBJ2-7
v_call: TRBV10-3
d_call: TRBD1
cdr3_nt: TGTGCCATCAGTAAAACTCAGGGGGCTGGTGCCTACGAGCAGTACTTC
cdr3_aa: CAISKTQGAGAYEQYF

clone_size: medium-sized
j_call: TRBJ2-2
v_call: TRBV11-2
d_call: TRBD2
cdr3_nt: TGTGCCAGCAGCTTAGGCCTGGCTAGCGGGTTCACCGGGGAGCTGTTTTTT
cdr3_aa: CASSLGLASGFTGELFF

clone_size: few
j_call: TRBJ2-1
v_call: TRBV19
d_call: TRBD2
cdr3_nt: TGTGCCAGTAGATTAGCGGGAGCCCGGATCAATGAGCAGTTCTTC
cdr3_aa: CASRLAGARINEQFF

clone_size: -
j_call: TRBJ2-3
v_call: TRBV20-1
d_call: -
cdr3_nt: TGCAGTGTGCTGCGCATGGATACGCAGTATTTT
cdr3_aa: CSVLRMDTQYF

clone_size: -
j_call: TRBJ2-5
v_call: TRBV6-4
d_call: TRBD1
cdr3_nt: TGTGCCAGCAGTGTCTTAGGGGACAGCAAAAAAGAGACCCAGTACTTC
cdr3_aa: CASSVLGDSKKETQYF

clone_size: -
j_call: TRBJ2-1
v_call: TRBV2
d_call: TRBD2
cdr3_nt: TGTGCCAGCAGTGCTATGAGCGGGAGTGGCAATGAGCAGTTCTTC
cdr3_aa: CASSAMSGSGNEQFF

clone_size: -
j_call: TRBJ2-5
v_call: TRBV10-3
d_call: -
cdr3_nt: TGTGCCATCAACTCCCAGGGGGGAGGAGAGACCCAGTACTTC
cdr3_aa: CAINSQGGGETQYF

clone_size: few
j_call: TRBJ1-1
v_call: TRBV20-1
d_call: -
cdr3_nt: TGCAGTGCCACCCTCGGACTTCCCGGGACTGAAGCTTTCTTT
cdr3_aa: CSATLGLPGTEAFF

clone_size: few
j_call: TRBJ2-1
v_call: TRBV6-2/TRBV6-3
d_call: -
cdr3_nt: TGTGCCAGCAGTTCCGGGTATGAGCAGTTCTTC
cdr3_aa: CASSSGYEQFF

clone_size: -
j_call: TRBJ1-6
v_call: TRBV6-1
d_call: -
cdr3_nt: TGTGCCAGCACTTCAGGGTCAGGTTCACCCCTCCACTTT
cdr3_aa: CASTSGSGSPLHF

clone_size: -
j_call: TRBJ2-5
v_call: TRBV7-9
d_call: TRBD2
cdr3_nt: TGTGCCGGGGGAGTTAGCGGGGCCTCGAAGACCCAGTACTTC
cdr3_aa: CAGGVSGASKTQYF

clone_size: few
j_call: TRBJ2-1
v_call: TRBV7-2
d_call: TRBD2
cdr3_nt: TGTGCCAGCAGCTTCATCGGCGGGGGTACGGTGCAGTTCTTC
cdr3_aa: CASSFIGGGTVQFF

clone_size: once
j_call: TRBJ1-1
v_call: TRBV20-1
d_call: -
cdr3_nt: TGCAGTGCTAGACCTCCTGGGGCAAAATTCGATGCTGAAGCTTTCTTT
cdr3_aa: CSARPPGAKFDAEAFF

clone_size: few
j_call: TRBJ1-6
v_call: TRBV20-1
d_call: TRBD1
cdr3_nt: TGCAGTGCTAGACACTACAGGGGGAACTCCTATAATTCACCCCTCCACTTT
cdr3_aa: CSARHYRGNSYNSPLHF

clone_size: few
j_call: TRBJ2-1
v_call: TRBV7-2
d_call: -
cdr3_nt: TGTGCCAGCAGCTTAGGGCTGACCTACAATGAGCAGTTCTTC
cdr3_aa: CASSLGLTYNEQFF

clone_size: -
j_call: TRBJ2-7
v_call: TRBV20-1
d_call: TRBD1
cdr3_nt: TGCAGTGCTAGGGCAGGGGGAAGCTCCTACGAGCAGTACTTC
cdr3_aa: CSARAGGSSYEQYF

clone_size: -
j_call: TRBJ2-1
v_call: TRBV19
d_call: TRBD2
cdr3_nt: TGTGCCAGTAGTTGGGTAGCGGGGGACTACAATGAGCAGTTCTTC
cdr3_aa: CASSWVAGDYNEQFF

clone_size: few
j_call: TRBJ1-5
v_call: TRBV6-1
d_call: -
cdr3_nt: TGTGCCAGCAGTGAATATGGGGGGACTCAGCCCCAGCATTTT
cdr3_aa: CASSEYGGTQPQHF